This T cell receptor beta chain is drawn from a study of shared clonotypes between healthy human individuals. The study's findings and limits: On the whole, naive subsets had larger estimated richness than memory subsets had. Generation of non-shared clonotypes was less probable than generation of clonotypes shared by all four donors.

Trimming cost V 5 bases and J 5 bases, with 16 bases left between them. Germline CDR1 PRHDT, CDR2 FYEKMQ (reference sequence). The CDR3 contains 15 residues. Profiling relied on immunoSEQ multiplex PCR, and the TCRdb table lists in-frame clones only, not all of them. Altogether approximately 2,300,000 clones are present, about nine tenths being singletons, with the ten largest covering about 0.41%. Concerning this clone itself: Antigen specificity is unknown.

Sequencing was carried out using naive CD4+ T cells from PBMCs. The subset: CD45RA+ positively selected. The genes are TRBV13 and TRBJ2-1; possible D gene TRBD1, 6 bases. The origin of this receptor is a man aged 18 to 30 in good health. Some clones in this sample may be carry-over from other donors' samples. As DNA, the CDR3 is TGTGCCAGCAGCCCAGGGGCTACCGGGCACAATGAGCAGTTCTTC. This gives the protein CASSPGATGHNEQFF. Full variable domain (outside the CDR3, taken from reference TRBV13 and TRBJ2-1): AAGVIQSPRHLIKEKRETATLKCYPIPRHDTVYWYQQGPGQDPQFLISFYEKMQSDKGSIPDRFSAQQFSDYHSELNMSSLELGDSALYFCASSPGATGHNEQFFGPGTRLTVL.